The T cell receptor (beta chain) described here comes from a study of blood T cells in healthy people across ages. Through a sample-barcoded 5' primer and a J-beta primer mix, a second PCR was run for roughly 6 to 11 cycles. TCRdb independently ran MiXCR on the 5' RACE reads; one entry per CDR3 protein. The table shows about 580,000 distinct CDR3 sequences, with about 45% occurring only once. CDR1 is DFQATT and CDR2 is SNEGSKA in the germline V gene (reference sequence). V was clipped by 5 bases and J by 6 bases; unmatched bases: 6. CDR3 length equals 14 residues. Extraction of total RNA produced a minimum of 5.5 micrograms from each sample. Study outcomes and limitations: CMV status of donors was unknown, possibly confounding expanded clonotype changes.

A word on this clonotype: No antigen is known for it.

The J gene is TRBJ2-3, the V gene TRBV20-1; 12 bases match TRBD2. This clonotype was sampled from a man older than 75 in good health. Material: blood. As DNA, the CDR3 is TGCAGTGCTGACAGGACTAGCGGGGAGGATACGCAGTATTTT. Encoded protein: CSADRTSGEDTQYF.